This T cell receptor (delta chain) appears in the sequencing data of a study of gamma-delta chains in newborns, infants, children. On the study more broadly: Microbial exposure reportedly drives polyclonal innate γδ T cell expansion after birth.

This clone was detected only a few times. The protein held in TCRdb is that of a much larger clone and does not match this DNA's translation at residue 3, likely because of a read error; the protein shown is translated from the DNA. TCRdb reanalysed the reads via CATT. The table shows 5,500 or so delta-chain clones, with less than 2.5% occurring only once. The CDR3 is 18 amino acids. The V gene's germline CDR1 is GEAIGNYY and CDR2 EKD. The clonotype originates from a child who was a newborn, infant or young child, either healthy, febrile or measles-vaccinated (not recorded which). Sequencing was carried out using blood. The V gene is TRDV2, the J gene TRDJ3; 8 nucleotides match TRDD3. The CDR3 sequence: CASDTGWGSSWDTRQMFF. The CDR3 nucleotides read TGTGCCAGTGACACCGGCTGGGGGAGCTCCTGGGACACCCGACAGATGTTTTTC.